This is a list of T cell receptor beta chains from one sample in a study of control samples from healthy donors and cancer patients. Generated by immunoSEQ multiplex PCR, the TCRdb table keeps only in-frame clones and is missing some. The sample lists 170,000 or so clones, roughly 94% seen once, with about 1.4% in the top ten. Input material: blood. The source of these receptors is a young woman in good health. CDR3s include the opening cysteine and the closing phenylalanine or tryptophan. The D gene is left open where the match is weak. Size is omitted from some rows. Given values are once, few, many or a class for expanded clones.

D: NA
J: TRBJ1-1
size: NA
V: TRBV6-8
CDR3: CAGPPAPVEAFF
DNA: TGTGCCGGCCCCCCCGCCCCGGTGGAAGCTTTCTTT

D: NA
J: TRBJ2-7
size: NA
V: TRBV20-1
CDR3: CSGQVGEEQYF
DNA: TGCAGTGGCCAGGTGGGAGAAGAGCAGTACTTC

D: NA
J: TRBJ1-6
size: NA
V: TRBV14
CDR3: CASSTLTGSNSPLHF
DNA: TGTGCCAGCTCCACTCTGACCGGATCTAATTCACCCCTCCACTTT

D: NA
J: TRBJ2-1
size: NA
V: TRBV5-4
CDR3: CASSRGGGYNEQFF
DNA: TGTGCCAGCAGCCGCGGCGGAGGCTACAATGAGCAGTTCTTC

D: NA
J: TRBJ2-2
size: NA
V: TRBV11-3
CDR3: CASSLVWGTGEAGELFF
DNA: TGTGCCAGCAGCTTAGTCTGGGGCACAGGGGAGGCCGGGGAGCTGTTTTTT

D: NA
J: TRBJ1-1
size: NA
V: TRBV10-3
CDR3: CAISERWTEAFF
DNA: TGTGCCATCAGTGAGAGGTGGACTGAAGCTTTCTTT

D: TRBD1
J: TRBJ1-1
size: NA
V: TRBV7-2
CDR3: CASSQDRGWGAFF
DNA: TGTGCCAGCAGCCAGGACAGGGGGTGGGGAGCTTTCTTT

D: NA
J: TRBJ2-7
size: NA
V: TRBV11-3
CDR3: CASSYRGLTYEQYF
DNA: TGTGCCAGCAGCTACAGGGGACTTACCTACGAGCAGTACTTC

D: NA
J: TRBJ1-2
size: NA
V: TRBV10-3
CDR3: CAITPDLNYGYTF
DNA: TGTGCCATCACTCCGGACCTTAACTATGGCTACACCTTC

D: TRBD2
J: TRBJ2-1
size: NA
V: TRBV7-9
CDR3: CASSLASSGSFHEQFF
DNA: TGTGCCAGCAGCTTAGCGAGCAGCGGGAGTTTCCATGAGCAGTTCTTC

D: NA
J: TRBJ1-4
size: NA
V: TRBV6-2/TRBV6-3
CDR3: CASSYGVGIRPNEKLFF
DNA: TGTGCCAGCAGTTACGGGGTCGGGATCCGCCCTAATGAAAAACTGTTTTTT

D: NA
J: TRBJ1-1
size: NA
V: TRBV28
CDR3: CASRIPGSSYTEAFF
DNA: TGTGCCAGCAGAATCCCGGGGTCCAGTTACACTGAAGCTTTCTTT

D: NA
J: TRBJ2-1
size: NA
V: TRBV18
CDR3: CASSPGVFDEQFF
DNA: TGTGCCAGCTCACCCGGGGTCTTTGATGAGCAGTTCTTC

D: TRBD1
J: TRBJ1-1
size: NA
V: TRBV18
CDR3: CASSPRPGQGATEAFF
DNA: TGTGCCAGCTCACCTCGTCCCGGACAGGGGGCGACTGAAGCTTTCTTT

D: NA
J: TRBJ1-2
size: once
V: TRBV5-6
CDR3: CASSLVDNRYGYTF
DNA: TGTGCCAGCAGCTTGGTGGACAACAGATATGGCTACACCTTC

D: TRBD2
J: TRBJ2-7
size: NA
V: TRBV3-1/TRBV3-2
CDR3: CASSQAGRGGTNEQYF
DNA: TGTGCCAGCAGCCAGGCTGGGAGGGGAGGTACGAACGAGCAGTACTTC

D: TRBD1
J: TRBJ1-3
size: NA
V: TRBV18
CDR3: CASSRRTGTGGTFSGNTIYF
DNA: TGTGCCAGCTCACGACGAACCGGGACAGGGGGCACCTTCTCTGGAAACACCATATATTTT

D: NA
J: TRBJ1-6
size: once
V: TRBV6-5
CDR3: CASSTASSYNSPLHF
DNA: TGTGCCAGCAGCACAGCAAGCTCCTATAATTCACCCCTCCACTTT

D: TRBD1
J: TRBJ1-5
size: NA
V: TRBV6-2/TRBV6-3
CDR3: CASSYSPGGIRNQPQHF
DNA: TGTGCCAGCAGTTACTCTCCAGGGGGCATTCGCAATCAGCCCCAGCATTTT

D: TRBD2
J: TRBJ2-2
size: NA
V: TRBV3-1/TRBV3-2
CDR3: CASSPSPLAGGYTGELFF
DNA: TGTGCCAGCAGCCCATCCCCCCTAGCGGGAGGTTACACCGGGGAGCTGTTTTTT

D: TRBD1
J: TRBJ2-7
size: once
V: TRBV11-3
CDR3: CASSLLGQGAYEQYF
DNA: TGTGCCAGCAGCTTACTGGGACAGGGGGCCTACGAGCAGTACTTC

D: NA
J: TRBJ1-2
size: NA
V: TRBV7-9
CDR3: CASSTEGAWTTDYGYTF
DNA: TGTGCCAGCAGCACGGAAGGGGCGTGGACGACAGACTATGGCTACACCTTC

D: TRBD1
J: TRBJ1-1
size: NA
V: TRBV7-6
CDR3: CASSPWTGKAEAFF
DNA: TGTGCCAGCAGCCCGTGGACAGGGAAGGCTGAAGCTTTCTTT

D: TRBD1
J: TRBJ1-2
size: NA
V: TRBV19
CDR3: CASSILGQGPRGYTF
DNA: TGTGCCAGTAGTATTCTGGGACAGGGACCTCGTGGCTACACCTTC

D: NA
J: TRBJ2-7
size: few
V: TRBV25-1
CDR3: CASSVPGGGYEQYF
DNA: TGTGCCAGCAGTGTACCAGGGGGAGGGTACGAGCAGTACTTC

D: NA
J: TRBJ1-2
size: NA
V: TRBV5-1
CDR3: CASRISINYGYTF
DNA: TGCGCCAGCAGAATCTCTATTAACTATGGCTACACCTTC

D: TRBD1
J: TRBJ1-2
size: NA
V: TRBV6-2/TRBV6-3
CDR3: CASSYRDRVPYGYTF
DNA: TGTGCCAGCAGTTACAGGGACAGGGTCCCCTATGGCTACACCTTC

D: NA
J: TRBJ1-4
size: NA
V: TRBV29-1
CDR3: CSAGKENEKLFF
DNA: TGCAGCGCCGGGAAGGAGAATGAAAAACTGTTTTTT

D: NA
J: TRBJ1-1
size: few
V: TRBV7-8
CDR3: CASSVVSWRADTEAFF
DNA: TGTGCCAGCAGCGTTGTGTCGTGGAGGGCGGACACTGAAGCTTTCTTT

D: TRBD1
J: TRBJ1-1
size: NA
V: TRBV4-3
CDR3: CASSQDGTGWRTEAFF
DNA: TGCGCCAGCAGCCAAGATGGGACAGGGTGGCGGACTGAAGCTTTCTTT

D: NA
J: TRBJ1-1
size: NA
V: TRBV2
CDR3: CASSGRVGNTEAFF
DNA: TGTGCCAGCAGTGGCAGGGTGGGGAACACTGAAGCTTTCTTT

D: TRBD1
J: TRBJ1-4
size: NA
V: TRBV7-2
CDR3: CASSQQGASEKLFF
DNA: TGTGCCAGCAGCCAACAGGGGGCCAGCGAAAAACTGTTTTTT

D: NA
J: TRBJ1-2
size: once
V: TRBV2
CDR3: CASSGDLAEGYTF
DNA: TGTGCCAGCAGTGGGGATCTGGCGGAAGGCTACACCTTC

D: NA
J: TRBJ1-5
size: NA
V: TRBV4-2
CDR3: CASSQSGQPNQPQHF
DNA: TGTGCCAGCAGCCAATCCGGACAGCCTAATCAGCCCCAGCATTTT

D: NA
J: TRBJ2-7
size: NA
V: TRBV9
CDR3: CASSVDNNIGDEQYF
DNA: TGTGCCAGCAGCGTAGATAACAATATCGGGGACGAGCAGTACTTC